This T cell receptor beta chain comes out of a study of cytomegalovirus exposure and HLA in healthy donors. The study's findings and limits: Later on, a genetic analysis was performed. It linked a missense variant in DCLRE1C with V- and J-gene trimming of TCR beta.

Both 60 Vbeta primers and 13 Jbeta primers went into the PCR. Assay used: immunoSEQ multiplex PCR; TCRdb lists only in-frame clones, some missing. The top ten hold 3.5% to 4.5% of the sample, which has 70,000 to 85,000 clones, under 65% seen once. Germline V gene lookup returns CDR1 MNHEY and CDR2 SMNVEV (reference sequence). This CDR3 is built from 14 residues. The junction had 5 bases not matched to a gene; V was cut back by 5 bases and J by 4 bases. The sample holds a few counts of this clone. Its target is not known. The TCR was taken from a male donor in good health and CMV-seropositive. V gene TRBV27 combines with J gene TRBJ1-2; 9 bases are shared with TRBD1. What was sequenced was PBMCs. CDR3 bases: TGTGCCAGCAGTCAAGGGACAGGGTCCTATGGCTACACCTTC. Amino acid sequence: CASSQGTGSYGYTF.